The 24 T cell receptor beta chains below were found in one sample sequenced in a study of shared clonotypes between healthy human individuals. CD45RO-negative cells were positively selected for CCR7, leaving out terminally differentiated effector memory CD45RA+ cells. Some clones are missing from TCRdb's copy, which holds only in-frame ones; the method was immunoSEQ multiplex PCR. The table has hundreds of thousands of clones, roughly 96% seen once; the top ten hold more than 0.085%. The material sequenced was naive CD8+ T cells sorted from blood. Receptors were obtained from a woman between 25 and 40 years old in good health.

V and J are TRBV19 and TRBJ2-1, with D unresolved. The V and J ends lost 3 bases and 0 bases respectively, with 6 bases between them. The germline V gene has CDR1 LNHDA and CDR2 SQIVND (reference sequence). The CDR3 extends over 14 amino acids. In DNA form, the CDR3 reads TGTGCCAGTAGTATTGGTATCTCCTACAATGAGCAGTTCTTC. Translated: CASSIGISYNEQFF.

The V gene is TRBV14, the J gene TRBJ2-3; perhaps TRBD2 as D (6 bases). Germline assignment: CDR1 SGHDN and CDR2 FVKESK. The CDR3 is 18 residues long. V was pared by 1 base and J by 2 bases, with 19 bases between. The CDR3 DNA is TGTGCCAGCAGCCAAGGGAGGGGCAGGGATGAGGACACAGATACGCAGTATTTT. Translating it yields CASSQGRGRDEDTDTQYF.

The chain joins TRBV7-9 to TRBJ2-3; 9 bases align to TRBD2. With V trimmed by 5 bases and J by 1 base, 7 bases remained unmatched. This CDR3 has 16 amino acids. CDR1 and CDR2 (germline): SEHNR, FQNEAQ (reference sequence). CDR3 nucleotide sequence: TGTGCCAGCAGCCCTCTTGCGGGAGGGCGCACAGATACGCAGTATTTT. This sequence encodes CASSPLAGGRTDTQYF.

This clone appeared a single time. The chain couples TRBV15 to TRBJ1-4; weak D call: TRBD1 (5 bases). The CDR3 has 16 amino acids. Germline V CDR1 and CDR2: LNHNV, YYDKDF (reference sequence). Trimming cost V 0 bases and J 3 bases, with 11 bases left between them. The CDR3 loop is CATSRDAAGANEKLFF. In nucleotides, the CDR3 is TGTGCCACCAGCAGAGATGCGGCGGGGGCTAATGAAAAACTGTTTTTT.

The V call is TRBV7-9, the J call TRBJ1-1; D call uncertain. With 5 bases removed from V and 1 base from J, the gap between germline ends came to 8 bases. Germline loops: CDR1 SEHNR, CDR2 FQNEAQ (reference sequence). This CDR3 has 13 amino acids. CDR3 in amino acids: CASSTARNTEAFF. DNA of the CDR3: TGTGCCAGCAGCACGGCCCGGAACACTGAAGCTTTCTTT.

The chain has TRBV2 and TRBJ2-7; D is possibly TRBD1 (6 bases). This CDR3 is built from 14 residues. V was cut by 3 bases and J by 0 bases, with 9 bases left in between. Per the germline V gene, CDR1 is SNHLY and CDR2 is FYNNEI. CDR3 coding DNA: TGTGCCAGCAGTGACTGGGACAACTCCTACGAGCAGTACTTC. Amino acid sequence: CASSDWDNSYEQYF.

The chain uses TRBV11-2 and TRBJ2-2; D unclear. This CDR3 is 15 amino acids long. Germline V gene sequence: CDR1 SGHAT, CDR2 FQNNGV. The V end was cut by 0 bases, the J end by 7 bases, with 12 bases between. CDR3 sequence: CASSLDASPRGELFF. CDR3 DNA sequence: TGTGCCAGCAGCTTAGACGCGTCCCCACGCGGGGAGCTGTTTTTT. Looking up the rest from reference TRBV11-2 and TRBJ2-2 gives the full variable domain: EAGVAQSPRYKIIEKRQSVAFWCNPISGHATLYWYQQILGQGPKLLIQFQNNGVVDDSQLPKDRFSAERLKGVDSTLKIQPAKLEDSAVYLCASSLDASPRGELFFGEGSRLTVL.

This chain connects TRBV7-8 to TRBJ2-3, with D unclear. Germline-derived CDR1 and CDR2 are SGHVS and FQNEAQ. The CDR3 spans 12 residues. Trimming cost V 2 bases and J 6 bases, with 6 bases left between them. CDR3 coding DNA: TGTGCCAGCAGCTTACTCCTTGATACGCAGTATTTT. This encodes CASSLLLDTQYF.

This CDR3 reads CASSIRTGGSYNSPLHF. Written as DNA, the CDR3 is TGTGCCAGTAGTATCCGGACAGGGGGCTCCTATAATTCACCCCTCCACTTT. The rearrangement joins TRBV19 to TRBJ1-6; TRBD1 matches at 10 bases. This CDR3 is 17 amino acids long. V lost 3 bases and J lost 0; bases outside the gene matches: 2. Germline V lookup: CDR1 LNHDA, CDR2 SQIVND (reference sequence).

This chain links TRBV7-6 with TRBJ2-3, with 7 nucleotides matching TRBD2. From germline, CDR1 is SGHVS and CDR2 FNYEAQ. Germline trimming cut 3 bases from V and 0 bases from J; bases unmatched to any gene: 12. This CDR3 region has 18 residues. The CDR3 spells CASSFETGGFGSTDTQYF. CDR3 coding DNA: TGTGCCAGCAGCTTCGAAACGGGAGGCTTCGGGAGCACAGATACGCAGTATTTT.

V gene TRBV5-1 combines with J gene TRBJ2-7, with 7 bases that match TRBD1. This CDR3 is 15 amino acids long. V shed 0 bases and J 4 bases; nucleotides not matched to a gene: 7. Germline assignment: CDR1 SGHRS and CDR2 YFSETQ. The CDR3 here is CASSLDRDSRYEQYF. DNA for the CDR3: TGCGCCAGCAGCTTGGATCGGGACAGCAGGTACGAGCAGTACTTC.

The rearrangement uses TRBV14 and TRBJ2-7; TRBD2 matches at 8 bases. Trimming took 4 bases from V and 6 from J; bases not matched to a gene: 11. The CDR3 covers 15 residues. From germline, CDR1 is SGHDN and CDR2 FVKESK. Written as DNA, the CDR3 is TGTGCCAGCAGCCCCCCGGGACTAGTAGGTTCCGAGCAGTACTTC. Its protein product is CASSPPGLVGSEQYF. Together with reference TRBV14 and TRBJ2-7, the CDR3 gives the full variable domain: EAGVTQFPSHSVIEKGQTVTLRCDPISGHDNLYWYRRVMGKEIKFLLHFVKESKQDESGMPNNRFLAERTGGTYSTLKVQPAELEDSGVYFCASSPPGLVGSEQYFGPGTRLTVT.

This chain connects TRBV6-1 to TRBJ1-5; D gene ambiguous. The V end lost 6 bases, the J end lost 5 bases, and 14 bases lay between the germline ends. The CDR3 runs to 14 residues. The germline CDR1 and CDR2 sequences are MNHNS and SASEGT. CDR3 sequence: CASRNTYSYQPQHF. In DNA, the CDR3 is TGTGCCAGCAGAAACACTTATTCCTATCAGCCCCAGCATTTT.

This clone was observed once. The chain carries TRBV19 and TRBJ2-7, with TRBD1 matching over 8 bases. Per germline, CDR1 LNHDA and CDR2 SQIVND (reference sequence). The CDR3 has 15 amino acids. J was trimmed by 4 bases and V by 0 bases; bases with no gene match: 5. CDR3 amino acids: CASSIDRGQTYEQYF. The CDR3 nucleotides read TGTGCCAGTAGTATAGACAGGGGGCAGACTTACGAGCAGTACTTC.

This clone has only one observation. The gene calls are TRBV5-8 and TRBJ1-5; D is unclear. The length of the CDR3 is 12 residues. Trimming cost V 5 bases and J 4 bases, with 7 bases left between them. Germline V gives CDR1 SGHTS, CDR2 YDEGEE. CDR3 coding DNA: TGTGCCAGCAGTACATATAATCAGCCCCAGCATTTT. Translation: CASSTYNQPQHF.

This clone was detected only once. The chain is built from TRBV4-1 and TRBJ2-3; possibly TRBD2 for D (5 bases). Germline CDR1 reads MGHRA; CDR2 reads YSYEKL. V lost 4 bases to trimming and J lost 3 bases, with 14 bases between them. The CDR3 has 15 residues. The CDR3 DNA reads as TGCGCCAGCAGCCCCTTAGAGGGTTTGACAGATACGCAGTATTTT. This sequence encodes CASSPLEGLTDTQYF.

This chain joins TRBV7-7 and TRBJ2-1; the D gene is possibly TRBD2 (5 bases). The CDR3 covers 17 residues. The germline gives CDR1 SSHAT, CDR2 FNYEAQ (reference sequence). V lost 0 bases and J lost 4, with 16 bases in between. CDR3 sequence: CASSLAQPPGGYNEQFF. The CDR3 DNA follows: TGTGCCAGCAGCTTAGCTCAGCCTCCGGGCGGGTACAATGAGCAGTTCTTC.

CDR3 protein: CASSHGTSGRRYNEQFF. CDR3 nucleotide sequence: TGTGCCAGCAGCCACGGGACTAGCGGGAGGCGCTACAATGAGCAGTTCTTC. The gene calls are TRBV9 and TRBJ2-1; 15 bases fit TRBD2. With 4 bases clipped from V and 3 bases from J, the junction kept 5 bases outside the gene matches. CDR3 length: 17 residues. The germline V gene has CDR1 SGDLS and CDR2 YYNGEE.

The chain couples TRBV10-2 to TRBJ1-3, with D perhaps matching TRBD1 (5 bases). The germline gives CDR1 WSHSY, CDR2 SAAADI. The V end was cut by 8 bases, the J end by 0 bases, with 5 bases between. The CDR3 consists of 12 residues. In DNA form, the CDR3 reads TGCGCCAGCGGGGGCTCTGGAAACACCATATATTTT. Its translation is CASGGSGNTIYF.

V usage is TRBV27 and J usage is TRBJ2-2; D gene ambiguous. Trimming removed 7 bases from V and 2 bases from J, with 14 bases in between. The germline V gene encodes CDR1 MNHEY and CDR2 SMNVEV (reference sequence). The CDR3 is made up of 15 amino acids. The DNA of the CDR3 is TGTGCCAGCACCCTATTAGCAACTAACACCGGGGAGCTGTTTTTT. Protein sequence: CASTLLATNTGELFF.

The V gene is TRBV7-8, the J gene TRBJ2-3; weak D call: TRBD2 (5 bases). The CDR3 runs to 15 residues. V shed 2 bases and J shed 2 bases, with 11 bases lying between them. CDR1 SGHVS and CDR2 FQNEAQ come from the germline V gene. The CDR3 loop is CASSLNQRFTDTQYF. As DNA, the CDR3 is TGTGCCAGCAGCTTAAATCAGCGGTTCACAGATACGCAGTATTTT.

This clone was counted a single time. The chain carries TRBV4-2 and TRBJ2-1; D uncertain. This CDR3 is built from 15 residues. Trimming left V 1 base short and J 0 bases short, with 7 bases between. The germline CDR1 and CDR2 sequences are LGHNA and YNFKEQ. CDR3 nucleotide sequence: TGTGCCAGCAGCCAAGGGGTACACTCCTACAATGAGCAGTTCTTC. It codes for CASSQGVHSYNEQFF.

This clone occurred once. The chain carries TRBV2 and TRBJ2-2; maybe TRBD2 (6 bases). CDR3 length: 17 amino acids. V was trimmed by 0 bases and J by 1 base, leaving 12 bases between them. CDR1 is SNHLY, CDR2 FYNNEI, per germline. The CDR3 coding sequence is TGTGCCAGCAGTGAAGCGCGGGGATACCGGAACACCGGGGAGCTGTTTTTT. Translating gives CASSEARGYRNTGELFF.

V gene TRBV5-4 combines with J gene TRBJ2-7; TRBD2 agrees at 10 bases. With 0 bases clipped from V and 6 bases from J, the junction kept 9 bases outside the gene matches. This CDR3 region has 16 residues. Germline V gives CDR1 SGHNT, CDR2 YYREEE (reference sequence). The CDR3 DNA is TGTGCCAGCAGCTTGGACCCGGGCCTAGCGGGAGTCGAGCAGTACTTC. Translating gives CASSLDPGLAGVEQYF.